Sequencing of this TCR beta chain was carried out in a study of cytomegalovirus exposure and HLA in healthy donors. This CDR3 region has 16 residues. Looked up from germline, CDR1 is GTSNPN and CDR2 is SVGIG (reference sequence). V lost 2 bases to trimming and J lost 2 bases, with 13 bases between them. The PCR was carried out with 60 Vbeta primers and 13 Jbeta primers. Data came from immunoSEQ multiplex PCR; TCRdb stores just in-frame clones and leaves some out. The table shows about 150,000 clones, with around 81% occurring only once. This TCR was recovered from a woman aged 40 to 50 in good health and CMV-seropositive. Sequenced input: PBMCs. The chain employs TRBV30 and TRBJ2-6; possibly TRBD1 for D (5 bases). The CDR3 region is CAWSKNRIPGANVLTF. For the CDR3, the DNA is TGTGCCTGGAGTAAGAACAGGATCCCTGGGGCCAACGTCCTGACTTTC. Variable domain in full (rest from reference TRBV30 and TRBJ2-6): SQTIHQWPATLVQPVGSPLSLECTVEGTSNPNLYWYRQAAGRGLQLLFYSVGIGQISSEVPQNLSASRPQDRQFILSSKKLLLSDSGFYLCAWSKNRIPGANVLTFGAGSRLTVL.